These 18 T cell receptor beta chains share one sample of origin, sequenced in a study of T cell repertoires in cytomegalovirus infection. In TCRdb, the reads were re-called with MiXCR into one record per CDR3 protein. The sample has approximately 250,000 distinct CDR3 sequences, 6% to 8% seen once. Sequencing was carried out using PBMCs. Receptors were obtained from a human donor in good health (CMV status not recorded). Some clones in this sample may be carry-over from other donors' samples.

This clonotype was seen more than once but under ten times. V usage is TRBV9 and J usage is TRBJ1-2; D possibly corresponds to TRBD1 (5 bases). The CDR3 covers 15 residues. Germline V gene data show CDR1 as SGDLS and CDR2 as YYNGEE. V lost 3 bases and J lost 4, with 16 bases in between. As DNA, the CDR3 is TGTGCCAGCAGCGCTGCCGGGACGGCAGCCTATGGCTACACCTTC. Translation: CASSAAGTAAYGYTF.

The rearrangement links TRBV7-9 to TRBJ1-1, with 7 bases matching TRBD1. J gave up 7 bases and V 5 bases, and 7 bases lay outside the gene matches. There are 13 residues in the CDR3. In germline, CDR1 is SEHNR, CDR2 FQNEAQ (reference sequence). The CDR3 coding sequence is TGTGCCAGCAGCGATAAACAGGGGAATGAAGCTTTCTTT. Its translation: CASSDKQGNEAFF.

The table lists this clonotype with many counts. The chain uses TRBV3-1 and TRBJ1-2, with D hard to call. Germline lookup yields CDR1 LGHDT and CDR2 YNNKEL (reference sequence). The CDR3 contains 14 residues. Trimming pared 0 bases from V and 3 bases from J, leaving 8 bases between. The CDR3, as DNA: TGTGCCAGCAGCCAAGATGGGAGCTACTATGGCTACACCTTC. Translated: CASSQDGSYYGYTF.

This clonotype showed up many times. The chain carries TRBV7-6 and TRBJ1-6, with 8 positions matching TRBD1. Per the germline V gene, CDR1 is SGHVS and CDR2 is FNYEAQ. There are 14 residues in the CDR3. V lost 1 base, J lost 14 bases, and 7 bases stayed unmatched. CDR3 sequence reads: CASSLGGTGLALHF. The DNA of the CDR3 is TGTGCCAGCAGCTTAGGGGGGACAGGCTTGGCCCTCCACTTT.

The chain is built from TRBV29-1 and TRBJ1-1; 12 bases fit TRBD1. V was clipped by 6 bases and J by 6 bases; unmatched bases: 5. Germline V gives CDR1 SQVTM, CDR2 ANQGSEA. The CDR3 extends over 13 amino acids. CDR3 region: CSVGDRGQSEAFF. Here the CDR3 DNA reads TGCAGCGTGGGGGACAGGGGGCAATCTGAAGCTTTCTTT.

This clonotype was seen at least ten times. The CDR3: CASKQQGQTNEKLFF. The CDR3 coding sequence is TGTGCCAGCAAGCAACAGGGGCAGACTAATGAAAAACTGTTTTTT. This chain joins TRBV28 and TRBJ1-4; 7 nucleotides agree with TRBD1. Germline lookup yields CDR1 MDHEN and CDR2 SYDVKM. V trimming: 7 bases; J trimming: 2 bases; junction bases outside the gene matches: 7. The CDR3 extends over 15 amino acids. Full variable domain (remainder filled in from reference TRBV28 and TRBJ1-4): DVKVTQSSRYLVKRTGEKVFLECVQDMDHENMFWYRQDPGLGLRLIYFSYDVKMKEKGDIPEGYSVSREKKERFSLILESASTNQTSMYLCASKQQGQTNEKLFFGSGTQLSVL.

This clonotype occurred many times. The chain employs TRBV7-6 and TRBJ1-2; D gene uncertain. Germline CDR1 and CDR2: SGHVS and FNYEAQ. The CDR3 has 14 residues. The V end lost 5 bases, the J end lost 1 base, and 11 bases lay between the germline ends. The CDR3 loop is CASSPGLLNYGYTF. CDR3 coding DNA: TGTGCCAGCAGCCCCGGACTCCTTAACTATGGCTACACCTTC.

The J gene is TRBJ2-3, the V gene TRBV13; TRBD2 agrees at 7 bases. The CDR3 consists of 16 residues. Germline V gene data show CDR1 as PRHDT and CDR2 as FYEKMQ (reference sequence). With V trimmed by 5 bases and J by 0 bases, 8 bases remained unmatched. CDR3 DNA: TGTGCCAGCAGCCCGCGCGGGGGACCAAGCACAGATACGCAGTATTTT. Its translation: CASSPRGGPSTDTQYF.

This clonotype has at least ten counts. This chain uses TRBV28 with TRBJ2-7; D gene unclear. V lost 5 bases to trimming and J lost 2 bases, with 10 bases between them. Germline loops: CDR1 MDHEN, CDR2 SYDVKM. This CDR3 has 13 residues. CDR3 amino acids: CASSNSQTYEQYF. CDR3 sequence (DNA): TGTGCCAGCAGTAATTCCCAAACCTACGAGCAGTACTTC.

This clonotype was seen repeatedly, ten times or more. The chain joins TRBV7-2 to TRBJ2-5; the D call may be TRBD1 or TRBD2 (7 bases each). The length of the CDR3 is 14 residues. Germline CDR1 is SGHTA and CDR2 is FQGNSA. Trimming cost V 6 bases and J 7 bases, with 18 bases left between them. This chain's CDR3 is CASSPQGGSRTQYF. CDR3 DNA: TGTGCCAGCAGTCCTCAGGGGGGGTCCCGGACCCAGTACTTC.

The rearrangement uses TRBV18 and TRBJ1-5, with D uncertain. CDR3 length: 18 amino acids. The germline CDR1 and CDR2 sequences are KGHSH and LQKENI. V was trimmed by 2 bases and J by 0 bases, leaving 17 bases between them. The CDR3 loop is CASSPGDGDLYSNQPQHF. CDR3 nucleotides: TGTGCCAGCTCACCAGGCGACGGTGACCTTTATAGCAATCAGCCCCAGCATTTT.

This clonotype was found many times. The chain is built from TRBV7-9 and TRBJ1-2; 8 bases line up with TRBD1. CDR1 SEHNR and CDR2 FQNEAQ come from the germline V gene (reference sequence). The V and J ends lost 9 bases and 4 bases, in that order; junction bases with no gene match: 10. CDR3 size: 14 residues. The CDR3 DNA follows: TGTGCCAGTAACCCCGGCCAGGGGGCCTATGGCTACACCTTC. Translated: CASNPGQGAYGYTF.

The genes are TRBV7-9 and TRBJ2-5, with 8 bases fitting TRBD2. Germline CDR1 SEHNR, CDR2 FQNEAQ (reference sequence). CDR3 length: 15 residues. The V and J ends lost 6 bases and 2 bases, in that order; junction bases with no gene match: 8. The DNA of the CDR3 is TGTGCCAGCAGTTCCATAGCGGGGAGGCAAGAGACCCAGTACTTC. Translating it yields CASSSIAGRQETQYF.

This clonotype was picked up many times. The chain links TRBV4-1 to TRBJ1-1; D unresolved. The CDR3 sequence is 13 residues long. V shed 4 bases and J shed 11 bases, with 17 bases lying between them. CDR1 MGHRA and CDR2 YSYEKL come from the germline V gene. The CDR3 protein is CASSPPWAETAFF. CDR3 DNA sequence: TGCGCCAGCAGCCCGCCTTGGGCAGAAACGGCTTTCTTT.

This clonotype appeared many times. The genes are TRBV20-1 and TRBJ2-7; D could derive from TRBD1 or TRBD2 (5 bases each). The germline V gene has CDR1 DFQATT and CDR2 SNEGSKA (reference sequence). CDR3 length: 12 amino acids. Trimming stripped 5 bases from V and 9 bases from J, with 17 bases between. CDR3 nucleotide sequence: TGCAGTGCTGGGGACGGAATACTGTGGCAGTACTTC. Residues: CSAGDGILWQYF.

This clonotype was observed at least ten times. Written as DNA, the CDR3 is TGCAGTGCTACTGGCAGCTTGAACACTGAAGCTTTCTTT. Its protein product is CSATGSLNTEAFF. The genes are TRBV20-1 and TRBJ1-1; D unresolved. The ends were cut back, 4 bases at V and 0 bases at J, with 9 bases in the middle. The germline V gene has CDR1 DFQATT and CDR2 SNEGSKA (reference sequence). The CDR3 contains 13 residues.

This clonotype was counted ten times or more. The V and J genes are TRBV12-3 or TRBV12-4 and TRBJ1-6; D unresolved. Trimming cost V 3 bases and J 7 bases, with 10 bases left between them. The CDR3 has 14 amino acids. CDR3 DNA sequence: TGTGCCAGCAGTTTGGACCCGGGGAATTCACCCCTCCACTTT. Its translation is CASSLDPGNSPLHF.

This clonotype was seen repeatedly, ten times or more. CDR3 DNA sequence: TGTGCCAGCAGCCAGGTCCAGGGAGCTAACTATGGCTACACCTTC. Amino acids: CASSQVQGANYGYTF. This rearrangement joins TRBV14 to TRBJ1-2; D may be TRBD1 (5 bases). Deletions cut 3 bases from V and 0 bases from J, with 11 bases between. Germline lookup yields CDR1 SGHDN and CDR2 FVKESK. The CDR3 is 15 amino acids.